These 32 T cell receptor beta chains came from one sample sequenced in a study of beta chain features in type 1 diabetes. The entirety of the isolated RNA underwent reverse transcription, so expressed TCRB transcripts were sequenced. Data came from immunoSEQ multiplex PCR; TCRdb stores just in-frame clones and leaves some out. Here the sample spans 900,000 or so clones, about a sixth being singletons. The sequencing sample was made of naive CD4+ T cells from blood. The receptors stem from a woman under 30 in good health.

The rearrangement joins TRBV7-9 to TRBJ2-5; D call uncertain. CDR1 and CDR2 (germline): SEHNR, FQNEAQ (reference sequence). This CDR3 is 13 amino acids long. With 6 bases removed from V and 4 bases from J, the gap between germline ends came to 12 bases. For the CDR3, the DNA is TGTGCCAGCAGTCTTTATGGTAGAGAGACCCAGTACTTC. This gives the protein CASSLYGRETQYF.

This clone occurred a few times. This chain joins TRBV6-5 and TRBJ1-2; TRBD1 aligns across 9 bases. CDR3 length: 14 amino acids. The V gene's germline CDR1 is MNHEY and CDR2 SVGAGI. The ends lost 2 bases at V and 2 bases at J; junction bases unmatched: 0. Written as DNA, the CDR3 is TGTGCCAGCAGTTACGGGACAGGGAACTATGGCTACACCTTC. This encodes CASSYGTGNYGYTF.

This CDR3 is CASSLGTNWGYEQYF. CDR3 DNA: TGTGCCAGCAGCCTCGGGACTAATTGGGGCTACGAGCAGTACTTC. The chain uses TRBV28 and TRBJ2-7; 7 positions match TRBD2. The junction had 11 bases not matched to a gene; V was cut back by 6 bases and J by 3 bases. Germline V CDR1 and CDR2: MDHEN, SYDVKM. There are 15 residues in the CDR3. The full variable domain, in which reference TRBV28 and TRBJ2-7 provide the parts outside the CDR3, is DVKVTQSSRYLVKRTGEKVFLECVQDMDHENMFWYRQDPGLGLRLIYFSYDVKMKEKGDIPEGYSVSREKKERFSLILESASTNQTSMYLCASSLGTNWGYEQYFGPGTRLTVT.

The chain recombines TRBV2 with TRBJ2-1; TRBD2 agrees at 11 bases. The CDR3 sequence is 15 residues long. J gave up 13 bases and V 2 bases, and 10 bases lay outside the gene matches. Germline V gene lookup returns CDR1 SNHLY and CDR2 FYNNEI. CDR3 region: CASSEIVAGGPEQFF. DNA for the CDR3: TGTGCCAGCAGTGAAATAGTAGCGGGAGGGCCTGAACAGTTCTTC.

The chain couples TRBV5-6 to TRBJ2-7; 8 bases line up with TRBD1. The CDR3 is 15 residues long. Germline loops: CDR1 SGHDT, CDR2 YYEEEE. After removal of 4 bases from V and 4 bases from J, the junction contained 10 bases not matched to a gene. CDR3 sequence: CASSPRTGSKYEQYF. The CDR3 DNA is TGTGCCAGCAGCCCACGGACAGGGTCTAAGTACGAGCAGTACTTC.

The CDR3, as DNA: TGTGCCAGCAGTTTACAGGGACAGGATGCGCGCGAGCAGTACTTC. Its protein product is CASSLQGQDAREQYF. V and J are TRBV28 and TRBJ2-7; TRBD1 matches at 8 bases. This CDR3 region has 15 residues. The germline gives CDR1 MDHEN, CDR2 SYDVKM. V was clipped by 2 bases and J by 6 bases; unmatched bases: 9. The full variable domain, with the rest looked up from reference TRBV28 and TRBJ2-7, is DVKVTQSSRYLVKRTGEKVFLECVQDMDHENMFWYRQDPGLGLRLIYFSYDVKMKEKGDIPEGYSVSREKKERFSLILESASTNQTSMYLCASSLQGQDAREQYFGPGTRLTVT.

The chain employs TRBV6-6 and TRBJ2-5; either TRBD1 or TRBD2 may supply D (5 bases each). Looked up from germline, CDR1 is MNHNY and CDR2 is SVGAGI (reference sequence). V was cut by 6 bases and J by 5 bases, with 10 bases left in between. The CDR3 has 12 residues. The CDR3 region has the DNA TGTGCCAGCAGCCCCGAGGGGGAGACCCAGTACTTC. This codes for CASSPEGETQYF.

The genes are TRBV25-1 and TRBJ2-5; D might be TRBD1 or TRBD2, each matching 5 bases. V lost 1 base and J 4 bases, leaving 16 bases between the germline ends. The CDR3 has 16 amino acids. Germline-derived CDR1 and CDR2 are MGHDK and SYGVNS. CDR3 nucleotides: TGTGCCAGCAGTGAATTGGGACCGGGATTGCGAGAGACCCAGTACTTC. Its protein product is CASSELGPGLRETQYF.

Only a few counts were recorded for this clone. The CDR3 nucleotides are TGTGCCAGCAGACGGGAGGGCCTTTCGTCCTACGAGCAGTACTTC. It yields the protein CASRREGLSSYEQYF. The V and J genes are TRBV2 and TRBJ2-7; TRBD2 matches at 8 bases. The CDR3 totals 15 residues. V was pared by 6 bases and J by 1 base, with 8 bases of the junction left unmatched. Germline lookup yields CDR1 SNHLY and CDR2 FYNNEI.

The chain joins TRBV28 to TRBJ2-1; 7 nucleotides line up with TRBD2. CDR1 is MDHEN, CDR2 SYDVKM, per germline. There are 15 residues in the CDR3. The trim removed 5 bases at V and 6 bases at J, leaving 10 bases unmatched. As DNA, the CDR3 is TGTGCCAGCAGTCCCGGGGTAGCGGGTCCCAATGAGCAGTTCTTC. This sequence encodes CASSPGVAGPNEQFF.

This clone was seen a few times. V and J are TRBV5-1 and TRBJ2-7; TRBD2 matches at 14 bases. The CDR3 totals 16 residues. Germline trimming cut 0 bases from V and 5 bases from J; bases unmatched to any gene: 4. CDR1 and CDR2 (germline): SGHRS, YFSETQ. The CDR3 spells CASSLVGLAGGNEQYF. The CDR3 DNA reads as TGCGCCAGCAGCTTGGTAGGACTAGCGGGAGGAAACGAGCAGTACTTC.

The CDR3 here is CASKPRNLDYGYTF. The CDR3 region has the DNA TGCGCCAGTAAGCCACGTAACCTGGACTATGGCTACACCTTC. The chain uses TRBV5-1 and TRBJ1-2; D remains ambiguous. This CDR3 contains 14 residues. Per the germline V gene, CDR1 is SGHRS and CDR2 is YFSETQ. Trimming took off 8 bases at V and 3 bases at J, with 17 bases between the two ends.

The CDR3 region has the DNA TGTGCCAGCAGCCAAGGGACTAGCGAGTACAATGAGCAGTTCTTC. It codes for CASSQGTSEYNEQFF. This rearrangement joins TRBV7-2 to TRBJ2-1, with 10 bases matching TRBD2. With 5 bases clipped from V and 4 bases from J, the junction kept 5 bases outside the gene matches. This CDR3 spans 15 amino acids. CDR1 and CDR2 from the germline V gene are SGHTA and FQGNSA. Filled out from reference TRBV7-2 and TRBJ2-1, the complete variable domain reads GAGVSQSPSNKVTEKGKDVELRCDPISGHTALYWYRQSLGQGLEFLIYFQGNSAPDKSGLPSDRFSAERTGGSVSTLTIQRTQQEDSAVYLCASSQGTSEYNEQFFGPGTRLTVL.

This clone occurred a few times. The rearrangement links TRBV7-2 to TRBJ2-7; 7 nucleotides match TRBD2. CDR1 and CDR2 from the germline V gene are SGHTA and FQGNSA. The CDR3 runs to 14 residues. The V and J ends lost 6 bases and 5 bases, in that order; junction bases with no gene match: 10. DNA for the CDR3: TGTGCCAGCAGAGATAGCGGGTTGCCCCACGAGCAGTACTTC. Amino acids: CASRDSGLPHEQYF.

This clone was picked up a small number of times. The V gene is TRBV6-5, the J gene TRBJ2-4; weak D call: TRBD2 (5 bases). The ends were cut back, 4 bases at V and 0 bases at J, with 13 bases in the middle. The germline gives CDR1 MNHEY, CDR2 SVGAGI. The CDR3 has 16 amino acids. The chain's CDR3 is CASSSVGALAKNIQYF. CDR3 nucleotides: TGTGCCAGCAGTTCTGTGGGAGCCTTAGCCAAAAACATTCAGTACTTC.

The table lists this clone with a few counts. This chain joins TRBV28 and TRBJ1-5, with TRBD1 as a possible D gene (5 bases). The V gene lost 6 bases and the J gene lost 6 bases, with 18 bases spanning the gap. This CDR3 is built from 15 residues. CDR1 and CDR2 from the germline V gene are MDHEN and SYDVKM. In nucleotides, the CDR3 is TGTGCCAGCAGCAAGTCGGGTAGGGGAGGTCAGCCCCAGCATTTT. Translated, it gives CASSKSGRGGQPQHF.

The rearrangement links TRBV19 to TRBJ1-2; the D gene is possibly TRBD1 (5 bases). The CDR3 extends over 13 amino acids. Per the germline V gene, CDR1 is LNHDA and CDR2 is SQIVND (reference sequence). The germline V and J ends were trimmed by 5 bases and 3 bases, with 10 bases remaining between them. The CDR3 nucleotides read TGTGCCAGTAGTCGGCAGGGTGACTATGGCTACACCTTC. This gives the protein CASSRQGDYGYTF.

Comments on this clone: This same CDR3 is encoded by further DNA sequences in the sample. This chain links TRBV20-1 with TRBJ2-7; D is uncertain. The CDR3 sequence is 11 residues long. The germline V gene has CDR1 DFQATT and CDR2 SNEGSKA (reference sequence). Trimming shortened V by 3 bases and J by 5 bases, and 8 bases separated the two germline ends. This CDR3 reads CSASNVDEQYF. The DNA for the CDR3 is TGCAGTGCTAGTAACGTAGACGAGCAGTACTTC.

This clone was counted a few times. The gene calls are TRBV7-9 and TRBJ2-7, with D possibly matching TRBD1 (6 bases). Trimming pared 1 base from V and 0 bases from J, leaving 10 bases between. Per germline, CDR1 SEHNR and CDR2 FQNEAQ (reference sequence). This CDR3 contains 15 residues. The CDR3 DNA reads as TGTGCCAGCAGCTTAGGCCAGGGGTTCTCCTACGAGCAGTACTTC. Protein sequence: CASSLGQGFSYEQYF.

The chain carries TRBV5-1 and TRBJ1-5; D is unresolved. Germline assignment: CDR1 SGHRS and CDR2 YFSETQ. Between the trimmed V and J ends, which lost 0 bases and 3 bases, there was a span of 7 bases. The CDR3 has 14 amino acids. CDR3 sequence: CASSLAGNNQPQHF. CDR3 in DNA: TGCGCCAGCAGCTTGGCAGGAAACAATCAGCCCCAGCATTTT.

This clone was counted between two and nine times. The gene calls are TRBV19 and TRBJ2-5, with D tentatively TRBD2 (6 bases). CDR3 size: 16 residues. Germline CDR1 and CDR2: LNHDA and SQIVND (reference sequence). V lost 1 base and J lost 2, with 14 bases in between. In nucleotides, the CDR3 is TGTGCCAGTAGTATAGCCAAACGGACTAAGCAAGAGACCCAGTACTTC. Translation: CASSIAKRTKQETQYF.

The chain combines TRBV6-1 with TRBJ2-3; no definite D call. The length of the CDR3 is 13 residues. Per the germline V gene, CDR1 is MNHNS and CDR2 is SASEGT. V lost 3 bases and J 2 bases, leaving 6 bases between the germline ends. CDR3 sequence (DNA): TGTGCCAGCAGTGACCGTCTCACAGATACGCAGTATTTT. Translated, it gives CASSDRLTDTQYF.

The chain employs TRBV6-6 and TRBJ2-7; 7 positions agree with TRBD1. In germline, CDR1 is MNHNY, CDR2 SVGAGI (reference sequence). The CDR3 extends over 14 amino acids. Unmatched junction bases numbered 6, after V lost 4 bases and J lost 3 bases. The DNA of the CDR3 is TGTGCCAGCAGTTTAACAGGGGAAGGCTACGAGCAGTACTTC. It codes for CASSLTGEGYEQYF.

This clone was detected a few times. This chain links TRBV4-2 with TRBJ2-5, with TRBD2 matching over 8 bases. Losses at the gene ends were 4 bases for V and 0 bases for J; bases not matched to a gene: 4. In germline, CDR1 is LGHNA, CDR2 YNFKEQ. CDR3 length: 15 residues. Written as DNA, the CDR3 is TGTGCCAGCAGCCTAACTAGCGGTAACCAAGAGACCCAGTACTTC. This gives the protein CASSLTSGNQETQYF.

The chain employs TRBV11-2 and TRBJ2-1, with D tentatively TRBD1 (6 bases). The CDR3 totals 13 residues. The germline gives CDR1 SGHAT, CDR2 FQNNGV. V was cut by 6 bases and J by 8 bases, with 14 bases left in between. The CDR3 DNA reads TGTGCCAGCAGGCATACAGGGTGGGATGAGCAGTTCTTC. Protein product: CASRHTGWDEQFF. The complete variable domain, with remaining parts taken from reference TRBV11-2 and TRBJ2-1, reads EAGVAQSPRYKIIEKRQSVAFWCNPISGHATLYWYQQILGQGPKLLIQFQNNGVVDDSQLPKDRFSAERLKGVDSTLKIQPAKLEDSAVYLCASRHTGWDEQFFGPGTRLTVL.

This chain connects TRBV6-6 to TRBJ1-1, with no clear D. The CDR3 has 12 residues. From germline, CDR1 is MNHNY and CDR2 SVGAGI (reference sequence). Trimming pared 6 bases from V and 1 base from J, leaving 6 bases between. The CDR3 reads CASSSGNTEAFF. The CDR3 DNA sequence: TGTGCCAGCAGCAGTGGGAACACTGAAGCTTTCTTT.

This chain links TRBV19 with TRBJ2-3; D unclear. V was shortened by 5 bases and J by 0 bases, with 12 bases between the two germline ends. The V gene's germline CDR1 is LNHDA and CDR2 SQIVND (reference sequence). CDR3 size: 15 residues. Written as DNA, the CDR3 is TGTGCCAGTAGTTTCGCGGCAACTAGCACAGATACGCAGTATTTT. Translated, it gives CASSFAATSTDTQYF.

This clone was found a few times. The rearrangement joins TRBV7-2 to TRBJ2-1; 11 positions agree with TRBD2. The J segment lost 4 bases and the V segment lost 1 base, leaving 9 bases of the junction unmatched. Germline V gives CDR1 SGHTA, CDR2 FQGNSA. This CDR3 comprises 18 residues. As DNA, the CDR3 is TGTGCCAGCAGCTTAGTTTTTAGCGGGAGGGCGAAGTACAATGAGCAGTTCTTC. It yields the protein CASSLVFSGRAKYNEQFF.

CDR3 in amino acids: CASRPGPHSGANVLTF. DNA for the CDR3: TGTGCCAGCAGACCCGGACCGCATTCTGGGGCCAACGTCCTGACTTTC. J is TRBJ2-6 and V is TRBV27; D gene unclear. The germline V gene encodes CDR1 MNHEY and CDR2 SMNVEV (reference sequence). Trimming pared 6 bases from V and 1 base from J, leaving 13 bases between. This CDR3 comprises 16 residues.

The chain is built from TRBV19 and TRBJ1-1, with a tentative D call TRBD1 (5 bases). The V end was cut by 1 base, the J end by 0 bases, with 9 bases between. CDR1 and CDR2 from the germline V gene are LNHDA and SQIVND (reference sequence). This CDR3 comprises 15 residues. CDR3 sequence: CASSIVRGVNTEAFF. CDR3 DNA sequence: TGTGCCAGTAGTATAGTTCGAGGGGTGAACACTGAAGCTTTCTTT.

The CDR3 here is CASSPRLAGVGIYEQYF. CDR3 DNA: TGTGCCAGCTCACCACGGCTAGCGGGAGTGGGGATCTACGAGCAGTACTTC. The chain links TRBV18 to TRBJ2-7, with TRBD2 matching 10 bases. Losses at the gene ends were 1 base for V and 3 bases for J; bases not matched to a gene: 9. Per germline, CDR1 KGHSH and CDR2 LQKENI. The CDR3 runs 17 residues.

This clone is a singleton in its sample. The chain couples TRBV14 to TRBJ2-3; 8 bases agree with TRBD1. The germline CDR1 and CDR2 sequences are SGHDN and FVKESK. V was clipped by 4 bases and J by 0 bases; unmatched bases: 3. The CDR3 is 15 amino acids. CDR3 protein: CASSPRGLSTDTQYF. The CDR3, as DNA: TGTGCCAGCAGCCCCAGGGGGCTAAGCACAGATACGCAGTATTTT.